The 15 T cell receptor beta chains presented below share a single source sample, sequenced in a study of blood T cell repertoires in COVID-19. Only in-frame clones appear in the TCRdb table, and some are missing; sequencing was by immunoSEQ multiplex PCR. This table has about 170,000 clones, 85% to 90% appearing once. The material sequenced was peripheral blood. The receptors stem from a woman older than 75 in a cohort sampled during active or convalescent COVID-19.

In DNA, the CDR3 is TGTGCCAGCAGTTTCCGACAGGGGGGAGTTGGCTACACCTTC. This translates into CASSFRQGGVGYTF. This chain joins TRBV27 and TRBJ1-2; 9 bases match TRBD1. The CDR3 has 14 amino acids. In germline, CDR1 is MNHEY, CDR2 SMNVEV (reference sequence). V was clipped by 3 bases and J by 7 bases; unmatched bases: 6.

This chain joins TRBV6-5 and TRBJ2-7; 12 bases fit TRBD2. The CDR3 length is 12 residues. Germline assignment: CDR1 MNHEY and CDR2 SVGAGI. V gave up 6 bases and J gave up 12 bases; unmatched junction bases: 6. The CDR3 bases are TGTGCCAGCAGCACTAGCGGGGGGACTAGGTACTTC. It encodes CASSTSGGTRYF.

This chain connects TRBV15 to TRBJ2-7, with TRBD2 matching 9 bases. After removal of 1 base from V and 2 bases from J, the junction contained 9 bases not matched to a gene. The CDR3 contains 17 residues. CDR1 is LNHNV, CDR2 YYDKDF, per germline (reference sequence). The CDR3 sequence is CATSRAIERGAAYEQYF. The DNA of the CDR3 is TGTGCCACCAGCAGAGCGATTGAGCGGGGGGCCGCCTACGAGCAGTACTTC.

The rearrangement uses TRBV30 and TRBJ2-7; D not resolved. The CDR3 consists of 15 residues. Germline V gives CDR1 GTSNPN, CDR2 SVGIG (reference sequence). V was trimmed by 5 bases and J by 3 bases, leaving 20 bases between them. The CDR3 sequence is CAWFNSREAGYEQYV. The CDR3 bases are TGTGCCTGGTTCAATAGTAGAGAAGCCGGCTACGAGCAGTACGTC.

The chain recombines TRBV7-9 with TRBJ2-1; 8 bases agree with TRBD2. Losses at the gene ends were 3 bases for V and 9 bases for J; bases not matched to a gene: 10. This CDR3 spans 15 amino acids. CDR1 and CDR2 (germline): SEHNR, FQNEAQ (reference sequence). The CDR3 DNA sequence: TGTGCCAGCAGCTTGTCAGGCGGGGGGCCGGGTGAGCAGTTCTTC. Translating gives CASSLSGGGPGEQFF.

The V and J genes are TRBV3-1 (or the pseudogene TRBV3-2) and TRBJ2-7, with TRBD2 matching 9 bases. The J segment lost 4 bases and the V segment lost 2 bases, leaving 3 bases of the junction unmatched. Per the germline V gene, CDR1 is LGHDT and CDR2 is YNNKEL (reference sequence). The CDR3 length is 14 residues. The CDR3: CASSQNSGSYEQYV. CDR3 DNA: TGTGCCAGCAGCCAAAATAGCGGGAGTTACGAGCAGTACGTC.

The J gene is TRBJ2-5, the V gene TRBV11-2, with a weak D call TRBD1 (6 bases). V dropped 2 bases and J dropped 5 bases, with 12 bases sitting between them. This CDR3 region has 14 residues. Germline loops: CDR1 SGHAT, CDR2 FQNNGV. CDR3 in amino acids: CASSLTGGQETQYF. The CDR3, as DNA: TGTGCCAGCAGCTTAACTGGGGGCCAGGAGACCCAGTACTTC.

The rearrangement links TRBV5-1 to TRBJ2-1, with 16 bases identical to TRBD2. The V gene's germline CDR1 is SGHRS and CDR2 YFSETQ. After removal of 4 bases from V and 6 bases from J, the junction contained 10 bases not matched to a gene. The length of the CDR3 is 18 residues. CDR3 DNA sequence: TGCGCCAGCAGCCTTGGGACTAGCGGGGGGGCCCTAAGCAATGAGCAGTTCTTC. Its translation is CASSLGTSGGALSNEQFF.

DNA of the CDR3: TGTGCCAGCAGCCAAGAGAAGGAGAAAGGGAGGACTAGCGATAGAGCCCAAGAGACCCAGTACTTC. This encodes CASSQEKEKGRTSDRAQETQYF. The V and J genes are TRBV3-1 (or the pseudogene TRBV3-2) and TRBJ2-5; 9 nucleotides line up with TRBD2. Germline V gene lookup returns CDR1 LGHDT and CDR2 YNNKEL (reference sequence). This CDR3 has 22 residues. Trimming took 0 bases from V and 1 from J; bases not matched to a gene: 21.

This chain connects TRBV18 to TRBJ2-7, with a weak D call TRBD1 (5 bases). With 3 bases removed from V and 3 bases from J, the gap between germline ends came to 6 bases. The CDR3 spans 12 residues. CDR1 KGHSH and CDR2 LQKENI come from the germline V gene. CDR3 in amino acids: CASSPGLYEQYF. The CDR3 DNA reads as TGTGCCAGCTCACCGGGGCTCTACGAGCAGTACTTC. The whole variable domain, filled in from reference TRBV18 and TRBJ2-7, reads NAGVMQNPRHLVRRRGQEARLRCSPMKGHSHVYWYRQLPEEGLKFMVYLQKENIIDESGMPKERFSAEFPKEGPSILRIQQVVRGDSAAYFCASSPGLYEQYFGPGTRLTVT.

The J gene is TRBJ2-2, the V gene TRBV7-2; tentative D call: TRBD1 (6 bases). The CDR3 spans 18 residues. CDR1 is SGHTA, CDR2 FQGNSA, per germline. The V and J ends lost 6 bases and 2 bases respectively, with 22 bases between them. The DNA of the CDR3 is TGTGCCAGCAGTCGCCCAGGGGTTAGAAGAAGAAACACCGGGGAGCTGTTTTTT. Amino acid sequence: CASSRPGVRRRNTGELFF.

The chain employs TRBV7-2 and TRBJ2-3, with TRBD2 matching 9 bases. Germline trimming cut 4 bases from V and 5 bases from J; bases unmatched to any gene: 19. Germline CDR1 is SGHTA and CDR2 is FQGNSA. The CDR3 loop spans 19 amino acids. CDR3 in DNA: TGTGCCAGCAGCTCCCCAAACATCTCCGGGACTAGCTCGCAAGATACGCAGTATTTT. Protein sequence: CASSSPNISGTSSQDTQYF.

This sequence joins TRBV21-1 and TRBJ2-7; TRBD1, the table's D call, lacks a check against the DNA. TRBV21-1 is termed a pseudogene. This CDR3 has 17 residues. CDR3 region: CASSKVGDRDPKDEQYV. The DNA for the CDR3 is TGTGCCAGCAGCAAAGTAGGCGACAGGGACCCTAAAGACGAGCAGTACGTC.

The V gene is TRBV7-9, the J gene TRBJ2-5; 8 bases align to TRBD1. This CDR3 is built from 14 residues. The V segment lost 1 base and the J segment 4 bases; nucleotides outside the gene matches: 2. Germline V gene data show CDR1 as SEHNR and CDR2 as FQNEAQ (reference sequence). The CDR3 coding sequence is TGTGCCAGCAGCTTAGTTACAGGGGGAGAGACCCAGTACTTC. Its translation is CASSLVTGGETQYF.

V usage is TRBV4-1 and J usage is TRBJ1-2, with 7 positions matching TRBD1. The V gene's germline CDR1 is MGHRA and CDR2 YSYEKL. This CDR3 has 14 amino acids. Trimming cost V 4 bases and J 7 bases; bases outside gene matches: 9. The CDR3 loop is CASSPGQVIGGYTF. CDR3 coding DNA: TGCGCCAGCAGCCCAGGACAGGTCATTGGTGGCTACACCTTC.